The source of this T cell receptor (beta chain) is a study of OX40 agonist ivuxolimab in advanced cancers. Looking at the study overall: Patient treatment consisted of intravenous ivuxolimab administration every 2 weeks at 0.01 to 10 mg/kg. Whole-study findings and limits: There was clonal expansion of CD4+ and CD8+ blood T cells by week 6 at 0.1 to 3.0 mg/kg. Expanded clones were, on average, more numerous in CD8+ T cells than in CD4+. Expansion of clones was among the lowest in partial responders at 0.1-3.0 mg/kg.

Sequencing used immunoSEQ multiplex PCR; TCRdb keeps in-frame clones, though not all of them. The table shows about 160,000 clones, with approximately 94% occurring only once. With regard to this clone: Its cognate antigen is unknown.

The CDR3 runs 13 residues. Germline CDR1 reads ENHRY; CDR2 reads SYGVKD. Trimming removed 2 bases from V and 7 bases from J, with 6 bases in between. The source was CD4+ or CD8+ T cells sorted from blood, collected in a trial of the OX40 agonist ivuxolimab. The chain joins TRBV10-3 to TRBJ1-6; D uncertain. The clonotype was recovered from an adult with an advanced solid tumor such as melanoma, head and neck, liver or kidney cancer. As DNA, the CDR3 is TGTGCCATCAGTGAGATTGGCAATTCACCCCTCCACTTT. It yields the protein CAISEIGNSPLHF.